This entry lists 23 T cell receptor beta chains sequenced from one sample in a study of blood T cell repertoires in COVID-19. Method: immunoSEQ multiplex PCR; TCRdb's copy keeps in-frame clones and lacks some. The sample records approximately 93,000 clones, more than 75% being singletons. The sample taken for sequencing was peripheral blood. These receptors all stem from a human donor in a cohort sampled during active COVID-19.

In DNA, the CDR3 is TGTGCCAGCAGCCGGGTCCGAGGGTCTTTCTCTGGGGCCAACGTCCTGACTTTC. Amino acid sequence: CASSRVRGSFSGANVLTF. The chain links TRBV28 to TRBJ2-6; perhaps TRBD2 as D (5 bases). The CDR3 contains 18 residues. V lost 6 bases to trimming and J lost 0 bases, with 18 bases between them. Per germline, CDR1 MDHEN and CDR2 SYDVKM.

The sample holds one count of this clone. The chain couples TRBV19 to TRBJ2-7; perhaps TRBD1 as D (5 bases). Per germline, CDR1 LNHDA and CDR2 SQIVND (reference sequence). This CDR3 spans 14 amino acids. Trimming took off 7 bases at V and 3 bases at J, with 16 bases between the two ends. The CDR3 DNA reads TGTGCCAGTAATGCCCGCCAGGGAATCTACGAGCAGTACTTC. This translates into CASNARQGIYEQYF.

As concerns this clone: The CDR3 ends on some other residue instead of the conserved phenylalanine or tryptophan, so this is likely a read error. No DNA is shown, since the ends of the CDR3 on it are uncertain; the CDR3 is the one TCRdb lists. This chain connects TRBV27 to TRBJ2-3; whether TRBD2, the table's D call, matches the DNA was not checked. Termini included, the CDR3 measures 11 amino acids. Looked up from germline, CDR1 is MNHEY and CDR2 is SMNVEV (reference sequence). CDR3 sequence: CASSLPSGLQK.

The chain combines TRBV19 with TRBJ2-1; 8 bases map to TRBD1. V shed 8 bases and J 6 bases; nucleotides not matched to a gene: 6. The CDR3 totals 13 residues. From germline, CDR1 is LNHDA and CDR2 SQIVND (reference sequence). In DNA, the CDR3 is TGTGCCAGTGGCGCTCAGGGGGCCAATGAGCAGTTCTTC. Encoded protein: CASGAQGANEQFF. Supplemented by reference TRBV19 and TRBJ2-1, the full variable domain reads DGGITQSPKYLFRKEGQNVTLSCEQNLNHDAMYWYRQDPGQGLRLIYYSQIVNDFQKGDIAEGYSVSREKKESFPLTVTSAQKNPTAFYLCASGAQGANEQFFGPGTRLTVL.

There are a few counts of this clone. The V and J genes are TRBV5-1 and TRBJ1-2; 9 bases line up with TRBD1. V lost 4 bases to trimming and J lost 2 bases; unmatched junction nucleotides: 6. The length of the CDR3 is 15 residues. Germline V gene sequence: CDR1 SGHRS, CDR2 YFSETQ. For the CDR3, the DNA is TGCGCCAGCAGCCCCAGGACAGGGGTAAACTATGGCTACACCTTC. Amino acids: CASSPRTGVNYGYTF. Full variable domain (missing parts from reference TRBV5-1 and TRBJ1-2): KAGVTQTPRYLIKTRGQQVTLSCSPISGHRSVSWYQQTPGQGLQFLFEYFSETQRNKGNFPGRFSGRQFSNSRSEMNVSTLELGDSALYLCASSPRTGVNYGYTFGSGTRLTVV.

This clone was observed a single time. The chain uses TRBV5-6 and TRBJ2-3, with D possibly matching TRBD1 (6 bases). This CDR3 is 16 amino acids long. Trimming left V 2 bases short and J 2 bases short, with 15 bases between. Germline V lookup: CDR1 SGHDT, CDR2 YYEEEE. CDR3: CASSFPGTHYTDTQYF. The CDR3 bases are TGTGCCAGCAGCTTCCCCGGGACACACTACACAGATACGCAGTATTTT. The full variable domain, completed using reference TRBV5-6 and TRBJ2-3, is DAGVTQSPTHLIKTRGQQVTLRCSPKSGHDTVSWYQQALGQGPQFIFQYYEEEERQRGNFPDRFSGHQFPNYSSELNVNALLLGDSALYLCASSFPGTHYTDTQYFGPGTRLTVL.

The chain combines TRBV28 with TRBJ1-1; 7 bases agree with TRBD1. V was pared by 0 bases and J by 1 base, with 2 bases of the junction left unmatched. Germline V CDR1 and CDR2: MDHEN, SYDVKM. The CDR3 contains 15 residues. The CDR3 DNA follows: TGTGCCAGCAGTTTATGGGGGACAGCGAACACTGAAGCTTTCTTT. Protein product: CASSLWGTANTEAFF. Variable domain in full (rest from reference TRBV28 and TRBJ1-1): DVKVTQSSRYLVKRTGEKVFLECVQDMDHENMFWYRQDPGLGLRLIYFSYDVKMKEKGDIPEGYSVSREKKERFSLILESASTNQTSMYLCASSLWGTANTEAFFGQGTRLTVV.

This chain uses TRBV9 with TRBJ2-1, with TRBD2 matching 11 bases. Trimming took 0 bases from V and 7 from J; bases not matched to a gene: 6. Germline values: CDR1 SGDLS, CDR2 YYNGEE. The CDR3 contains 16 residues. This CDR3 is CASSVASASGRNEQFF. The DNA of the CDR3 is TGTGCCAGCAGCGTAGCTTCGGCTAGCGGGAGGAATGAGCAGTTCTTC.

This clone was found once. The chain couples TRBV20-1 to TRBJ1-5; no definite D call. The V gene's germline CDR1 is DFQATT and CDR2 SNEGSKA (reference sequence). The length of the CDR3 is 16 residues. V was shortened by 3 bases and J by 5 bases, with 20 bases between the two germline ends. In DNA form, the CDR3 reads TGCAGTGCTAGTTTAGTGGGGAGAGGGATGGATCAGCCCCAGCATTTT. Translating gives CSASLVGRGMDQPQHF.

This rearrangement joins TRBV7-6 to TRBJ1-2; maybe TRBD1 (5 bases). V was cut by 2 bases and J by 6 bases, with 10 bases left in between. The CDR3 contains 13 residues. Germline loops: CDR1 SGHVS, CDR2 FNYEAQ. CDR3 bases: TGTGCCAGCAGCTTACGGTCGGGGGATGGCTACACCTTC. This codes for CASSLRSGDGYTF.

This clone has a single count. The J gene is TRBJ2-1, the V gene TRBV6-5; D is unclear. V lost 2 bases and J 2 bases, leaving 13 bases between the germline ends. Germline V gene lookup returns CDR1 MNHEY and CDR2 SVGAGI. The CDR3 totals 16 residues. CDR3 loop: CASSYNPVFTYNEQFF. CDR3 sequence (DNA): TGTGCCAGCAGTTACAATCCAGTTTTCACCTACAATGAGCAGTTCTTC.

V gene TRBV6-2 or TRBV6-3 combines with J gene TRBJ2-7, with D hard to call. Trimming removed 6 bases at V and 3 bases at J, with 12 bases between. The CDR3 covers 13 residues. Germline lookup yields CDR1 MNHEY and CDR2 SVGEGT. For the CDR3, the DNA is TGTGCCAGCAGCCGAGCGAGCCACTACGAGCAGTACTTC. Translation gives CASSRASHYEQYF.

This sequence joins TRBV7-9 and TRBJ2-7; D possibly corresponds to TRBD2 (5 bases). Deletions cut 6 bases from V and 0 bases from J, with 18 bases between. The CDR3 contains 16 residues. Germline assignment: CDR1 SEHNR and CDR2 FQNEAQ (reference sequence). This CDR3 is CASRPRSGSLSYEQYF. The CDR3 coding sequence is TGTGCCAGCAGGCCCCGGTCGGGGTCCCTCTCCTACGAGCAGTACTTC.

The J gene is TRBJ2-2, the V gene TRBV28; 8 bases line up with TRBD1. This CDR3 has 15 residues. Germline V lookup: CDR1 MDHEN, CDR2 SYDVKM. The V gene end was trimmed by 6 bases and the J gene end by 1 base; junction bases not matched to a gene: 4. The CDR3 DNA is TGTGCCAGCAGCACCGACAGGGGGAACACCGGGGAGCTGTTTTTT. This translates into CASSTDRGNTGELFF.

This chain links TRBV28 with TRBJ2-3; D remains ambiguous. Trimming shortened V by 3 bases and J by 6 bases, and 4 bases separated the two germline ends. The V gene's germline CDR1 is MDHEN and CDR2 SYDVKM. The CDR3 is 11 residues long. The chain's CDR3 is CASSLRDTQYF. As DNA, the CDR3 is TGTGCCAGCAGTTTGAGGGATACGCAGTATTTT. Variable domain in full (rest from reference TRBV28 and TRBJ2-3): DVKVTQSSRYLVKRTGEKVFLECVQDMDHENMFWYRQDPGLGLRLIYFSYDVKMKEKGDIPEGYSVSREKKERFSLILESASTNQTSMYLCASSLRDTQYFGPGTRLTVL.

The chain joins TRBV9 to TRBJ2-3, with 12 bases lining up with TRBD2. The J segment lost 1 base and the V segment lost 4 bases, leaving 13 bases of the junction unmatched. CDR3 size: 19 residues. The germline CDR1 and CDR2 sequences are SGDLS and YYNGEE. As DNA, the CDR3 is TGTGCCAGCAGCTCCTCCGAGGCTAGCGGGAGGGCGGGCACAGATACGCAGTATTTT. Protein product: CASSSSEASGRAGTDTQYF. Combining the CDR3 with reference TRBV9 and TRBJ2-3 gives the whole variable domain DSGVTQTPKHLITATGQRVTLRCSPRSGDLSVYWYQQSLDQGLQFLIQYYNGEERAKGNILERFSAQQFPDLHSELNLSSLELGDSALYFCASSSSEASGRAGTDTQYFGPGTRLTVL.

Regarding this clone: This CDR3 is also generated by other DNA sequences in the sample. The chain couples TRBV19 to TRBJ2-3; the match to TRBD2 covers 8 bases. Germline CDR1 is LNHDA and CDR2 is SQIVND (reference sequence). This CDR3 is built from 15 residues. V shed 6 bases, J shed 0 bases, and the junction held 5 bases outside the gene matches. This CDR3 reads CASSPTSGSTDTQYF. DNA for the CDR3: TGTGCCAGTAGCCCCACTAGCGGAAGCACAGATACGCAGTATTTT.

This clone has only one observation. The V and J genes are TRBV3-1 (or the pseudogene TRBV3-2) and TRBJ2-7; 7 bases are a match to TRBD1. Germline CDR1 is LGHDT and CDR2 is YNNKEL (reference sequence). CDR3 length equals 15 residues. Unmatched junction bases numbered 6, after V lost 4 bases and J lost 0 bases. CDR3 bases: TGTGCCAGCAGCCTTCTGACAGGGCCCTCCTACGAGCAGTACTTC. This codes for CASSLLTGPSYEQYF.

The J gene is TRBJ2-1, the V gene TRBV28, with 8 positions matching TRBD1. CDR1 MDHEN and CDR2 SYDVKM come from the germline V gene. V lost 10 bases and J lost 9; bases outside the gene matches: 14. This CDR3 contains 14 residues. The CDR3 here is CATLADRVLIEQFF. Written as DNA, the CDR3 is TGTGCCACCCTCGCGGACAGGGTATTAATTGAGCAGTTCTTC.

The chain combines TRBV28 with TRBJ1-6, with D maybe TRBD1 (5 bases). V dropped 4 bases and J dropped 7 bases, with 17 bases sitting between them. Per the germline V gene, CDR1 is MDHEN and CDR2 is SYDVKM. The CDR3 is 16 residues long. CDR3 amino acids: CASSSPRGLGNSPLHF. The DNA of the CDR3 is TGTGCCAGCAGTTCGCCCCGGGGACTTGGCAATTCACCCCTCCACTTT.

This chain joins TRBV5-6 and TRBJ2-2; 9 positions match TRBD1. The CDR3 is 16 amino acids. Germline lookup yields CDR1 SGHDT and CDR2 YYEEEE. Germline trimming cut 6 bases from V and 2 bases from J; bases unmatched to any gene: 8. The chain's CDR3 is CASKIPGQGNTGELFF. CDR3 nucleotide sequence: TGTGCCAGCAAAATCCCGGGACAGGGAAACACCGGGGAGCTGTTTTTT.

In this sample, this clone turned up once. The V and J genes are TRBV7-7 and TRBJ2-1; TRBD2 matches at 13 bases. After removal of 2 bases from V and 11 bases from J, the junction contained 6 bases not matched to a gene. The CDR3 contains 15 residues. Germline lookup yields CDR1 SSHAT and CDR2 FNYEAQ (reference sequence). Here the CDR3 DNA reads TGTGCCAGCAGCTTAACTAGCGGGAGGGTCACACAGCAGTTCTTC. Its translation is CASSLTSGRVTQQFF. The full variable domain, with the rest looked up from reference TRBV7-7 and TRBJ2-1, is GAGVSQSPRYKVTKRGQDVTLRCDPISSHATLYWYQQALGQGPEFLTYFNYEAQPDKSGLPSDRFSAERPEGSISTLTIQRTEQRDSAMYRCASSLTSGRVTQQFFGPGTRLTVL.

The rearrangement links TRBV24-1 to TRBJ1-5; 7 bases are shared with TRBD1. The CDR3 sequence is 14 residues long. Losses at the gene ends were 2 bases for V and 6 bases for J; bases not matched to a gene: 3. The germline V gene encodes CDR1 KGHDR and CDR2 SFDVKD. The CDR3 sequence is CATSDSGGSQPQHF. The CDR3, as DNA: TGTGCCACCAGTGATTCAGGGGGAAGTCAGCCCCAGCATTTT.